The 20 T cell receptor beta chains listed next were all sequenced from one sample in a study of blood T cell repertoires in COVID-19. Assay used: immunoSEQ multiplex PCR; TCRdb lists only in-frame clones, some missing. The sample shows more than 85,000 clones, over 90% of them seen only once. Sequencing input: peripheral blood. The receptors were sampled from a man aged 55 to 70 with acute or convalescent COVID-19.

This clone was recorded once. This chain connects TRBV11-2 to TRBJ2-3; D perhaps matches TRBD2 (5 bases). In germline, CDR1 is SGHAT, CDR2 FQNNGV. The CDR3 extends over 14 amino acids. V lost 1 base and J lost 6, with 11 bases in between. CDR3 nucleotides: TGTGCCAGCAGCTTAGTCCTAGCTGCGGATACGCAGTATTTT. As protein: CASSLVLAADTQYF.

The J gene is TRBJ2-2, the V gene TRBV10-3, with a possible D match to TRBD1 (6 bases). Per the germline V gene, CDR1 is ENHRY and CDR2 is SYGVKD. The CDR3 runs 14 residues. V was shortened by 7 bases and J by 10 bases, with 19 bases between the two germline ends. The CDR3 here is CAITAEFGTKELFF. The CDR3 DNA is TGTGCCATCACCGCGGAGTTCGGGACAAAGGAGCTGTTTTTT.

The CDR3 DNA reads as TGTGCCAGCAGCTACGCCGGGACAGCCTACGAGCAGTACTTC. Translating it yields CASSYAGTAYEQYF. The chain combines TRBV11-2 with TRBJ2-7, with 7 nucleotides matching TRBD1. The germline CDR1 and CDR2 sequences are SGHAT and FQNNGV. CDR3 length equals 14 residues. V shed 4 bases and J 2 bases; nucleotides not matched to a gene: 5.

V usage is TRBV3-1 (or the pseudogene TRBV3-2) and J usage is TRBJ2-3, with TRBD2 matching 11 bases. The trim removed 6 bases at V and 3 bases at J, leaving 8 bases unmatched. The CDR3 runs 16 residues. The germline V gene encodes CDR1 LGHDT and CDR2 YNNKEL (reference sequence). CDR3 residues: CASSATRLAGTDTQYF. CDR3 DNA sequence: TGTGCCAGCAGTGCAACACGACTAGCGGGAACAGATACGCAGTATTTT.

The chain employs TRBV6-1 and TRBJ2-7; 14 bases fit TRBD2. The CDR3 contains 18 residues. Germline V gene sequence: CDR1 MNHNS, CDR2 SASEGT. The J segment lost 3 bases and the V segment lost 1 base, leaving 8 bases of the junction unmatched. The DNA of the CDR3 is TGTGCCAGCAGTGAAGAGACAGTAGGACTAGCGGGGGGCTACGAGCAGTACTTC. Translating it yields CASSEETVGLAGGYEQYF.

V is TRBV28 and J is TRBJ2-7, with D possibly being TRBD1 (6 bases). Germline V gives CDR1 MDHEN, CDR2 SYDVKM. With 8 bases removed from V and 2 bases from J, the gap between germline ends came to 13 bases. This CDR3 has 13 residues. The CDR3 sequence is CASSDTGPYEQYF. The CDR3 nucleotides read TGTGCCAGCTCGGATACAGGGCCCTACGAGCAGTACTTC.

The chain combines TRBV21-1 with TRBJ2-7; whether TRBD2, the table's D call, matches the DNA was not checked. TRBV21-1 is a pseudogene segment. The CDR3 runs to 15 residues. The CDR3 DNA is TGTGCCAGCAGCAATAGCGGGAGAGTGTCCTACGAGCAGTACTTC. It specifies CASSNSGRVSYEQYF.

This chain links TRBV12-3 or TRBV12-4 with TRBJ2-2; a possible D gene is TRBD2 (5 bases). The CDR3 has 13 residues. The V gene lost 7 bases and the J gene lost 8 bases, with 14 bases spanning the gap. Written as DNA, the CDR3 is TGTGCCAGCACCGAAGAGGGCCTGGGGGAGCTGTTTTTT. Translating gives CASTEEGLGELFF.

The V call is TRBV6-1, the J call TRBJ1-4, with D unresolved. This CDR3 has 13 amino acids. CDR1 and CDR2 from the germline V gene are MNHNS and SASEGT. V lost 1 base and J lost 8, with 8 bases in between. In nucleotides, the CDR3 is TGTGCCAGCAGTGAAGTAACATTCGAAAAACTGTTTTTT. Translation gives CASSEVTFEKLFF.

In nucleotides, the CDR3 is TGTGCCAGCAGTGAAGATAGCTCTCAGTTCTTC. Protein: CASSEDSSQFF. The gene calls are TRBV6-1 and TRBJ2-1; D gene uncertain. With 1 base removed from V and 13 bases from J, the gap between germline ends came to 8 bases. This CDR3 is 11 amino acids long. CDR1 and CDR2 from the germline V gene are MNHNS and SASEGT.

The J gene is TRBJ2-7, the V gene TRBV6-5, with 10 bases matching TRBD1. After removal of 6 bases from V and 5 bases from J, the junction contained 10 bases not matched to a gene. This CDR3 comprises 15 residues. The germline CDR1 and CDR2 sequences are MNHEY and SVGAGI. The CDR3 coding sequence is TGTGCCAGCAGCCAGACAGGGGGCGACATGAACGAGCAGTACTTC. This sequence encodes CASSQTGGDMNEQYF.

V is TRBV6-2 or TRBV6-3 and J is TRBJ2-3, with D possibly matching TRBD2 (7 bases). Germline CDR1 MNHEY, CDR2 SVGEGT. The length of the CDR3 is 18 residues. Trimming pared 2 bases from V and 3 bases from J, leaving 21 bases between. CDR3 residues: CASSYRLGAGAPTDTQYF. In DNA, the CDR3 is TGTGCCAGCAGTTACCGCCTCGGGGCGGGGGCTCCAACAGATACGCAGTATTTT.

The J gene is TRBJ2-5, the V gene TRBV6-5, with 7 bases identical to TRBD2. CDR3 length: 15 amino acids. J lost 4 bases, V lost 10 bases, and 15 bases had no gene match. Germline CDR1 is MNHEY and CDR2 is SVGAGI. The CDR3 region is CATRKSGMGSETQYF. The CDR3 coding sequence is TGTGCCACCAGGAAGAGCGGGATGGGGTCAGAGACCCAGTACTTC.

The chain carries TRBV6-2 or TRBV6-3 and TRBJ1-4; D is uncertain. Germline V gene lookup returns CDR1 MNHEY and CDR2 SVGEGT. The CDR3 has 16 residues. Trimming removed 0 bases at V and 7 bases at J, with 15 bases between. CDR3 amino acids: CASSYSSGDDIEKLFF. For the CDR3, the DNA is TGTGCCAGCAGTTACTCGTCCGGTGACGACATTGAAAAACTGTTTTTT.

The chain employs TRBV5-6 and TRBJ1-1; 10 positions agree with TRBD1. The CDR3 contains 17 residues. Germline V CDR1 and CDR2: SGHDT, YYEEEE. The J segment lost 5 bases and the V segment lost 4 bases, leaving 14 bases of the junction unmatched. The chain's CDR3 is CASSIRDRGRPTTEAFF. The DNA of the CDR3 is TGTGCCAGCAGCATAAGGGACAGGGGCCGTCCTACTACTGAAGCTTTCTTT.

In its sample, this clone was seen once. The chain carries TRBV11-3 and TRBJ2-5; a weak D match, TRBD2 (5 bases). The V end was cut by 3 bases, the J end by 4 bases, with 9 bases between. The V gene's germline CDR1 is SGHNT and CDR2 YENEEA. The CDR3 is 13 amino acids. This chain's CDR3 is CASSFGERETQYF. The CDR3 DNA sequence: TGTGCCAGCAGCTTCGGGGAACGAGAGACCCAGTACTTC.

The CDR3: CASSVGRGAGYEQYF. DNA of the CDR3: TGTGCCAGCAGCGTGGGTCGGGGCGCGGGGTACGAGCAGTACTTC. The chain couples TRBV9 to TRBJ2-7, with a weak D call TRBD2 (6 bases). CDR1 is SGDLS, CDR2 YYNGEE, per germline. V lost 2 bases and J 4 bases, leaving 16 bases between the germline ends. The length of the CDR3 is 15 residues. Looking up the rest from reference TRBV9 and TRBJ2-7 gives the full variable domain: DSGVTQTPKHLITATGQRVTLRCSPRSGDLSVYWYQQSLDQGLQFLIQYYNGEERAKGNILERFSAQQFPDLHSELNLSSLELGDSALYFCASSVGRGAGYEQYFGPGTRLTVT.

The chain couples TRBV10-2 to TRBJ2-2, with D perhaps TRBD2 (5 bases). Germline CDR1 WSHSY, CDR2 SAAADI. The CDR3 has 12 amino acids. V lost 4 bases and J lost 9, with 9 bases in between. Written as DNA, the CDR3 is TGCGCCAGCAGTGTTTCTAGCTGGGAGCTGTTTTTT. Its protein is CASSVSSWELFF.

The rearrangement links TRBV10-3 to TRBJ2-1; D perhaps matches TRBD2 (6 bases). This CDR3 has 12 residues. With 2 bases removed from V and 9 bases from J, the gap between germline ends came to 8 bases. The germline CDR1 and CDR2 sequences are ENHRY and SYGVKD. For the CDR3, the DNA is TGTGCCATCAGTGAGACCGGGAGTGAGCAGTTCTTC. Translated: CAISETGSEQFF.

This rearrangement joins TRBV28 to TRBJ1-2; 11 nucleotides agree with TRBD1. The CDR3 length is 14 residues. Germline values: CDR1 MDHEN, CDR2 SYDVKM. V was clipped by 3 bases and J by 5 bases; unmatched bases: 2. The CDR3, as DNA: TGTGCCAGCAGTTTTCGGGACAGGGGGTATGGCTACACCTTC. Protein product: CASSFRDRGYGYTF.